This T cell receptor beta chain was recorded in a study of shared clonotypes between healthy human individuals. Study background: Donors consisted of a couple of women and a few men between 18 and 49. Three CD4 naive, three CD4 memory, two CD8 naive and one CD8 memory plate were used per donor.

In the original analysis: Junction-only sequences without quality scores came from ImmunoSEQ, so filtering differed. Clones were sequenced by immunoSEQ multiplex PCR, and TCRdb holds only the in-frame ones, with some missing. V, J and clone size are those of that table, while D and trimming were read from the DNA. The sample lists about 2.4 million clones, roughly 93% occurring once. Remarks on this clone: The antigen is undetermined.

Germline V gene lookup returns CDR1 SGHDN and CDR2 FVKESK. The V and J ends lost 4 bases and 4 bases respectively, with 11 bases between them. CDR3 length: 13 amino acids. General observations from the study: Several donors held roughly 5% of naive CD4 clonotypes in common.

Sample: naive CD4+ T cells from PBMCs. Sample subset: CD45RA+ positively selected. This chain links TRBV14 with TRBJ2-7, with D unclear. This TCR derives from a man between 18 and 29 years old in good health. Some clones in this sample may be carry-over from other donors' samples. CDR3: CASSLDYYYEQYF. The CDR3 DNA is TGTGCCAGCAGCCTGGATTACTATTACGAGCAGTACTTC.